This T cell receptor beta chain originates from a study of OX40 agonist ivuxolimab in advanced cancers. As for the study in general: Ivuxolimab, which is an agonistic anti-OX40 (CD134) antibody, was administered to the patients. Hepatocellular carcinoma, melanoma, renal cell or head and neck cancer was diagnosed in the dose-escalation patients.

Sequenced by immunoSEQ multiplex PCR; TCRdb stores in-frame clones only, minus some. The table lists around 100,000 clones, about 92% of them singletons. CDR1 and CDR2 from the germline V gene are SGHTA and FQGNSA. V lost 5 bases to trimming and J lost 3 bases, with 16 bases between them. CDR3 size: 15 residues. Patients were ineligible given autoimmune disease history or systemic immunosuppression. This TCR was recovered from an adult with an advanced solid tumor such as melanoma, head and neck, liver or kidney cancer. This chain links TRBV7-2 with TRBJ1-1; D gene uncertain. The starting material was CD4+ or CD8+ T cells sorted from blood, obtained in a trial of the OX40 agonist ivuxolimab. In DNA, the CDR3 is TGTGCCAGCAGCCCGGAGCGACCGATTTACACTGAAGCTTTCTTT. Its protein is CASSPERPIYTEAFF. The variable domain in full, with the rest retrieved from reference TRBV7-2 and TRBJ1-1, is GAGVSQSPSNKVTEKGKDVELRCDPISGHTALYWYRQSLGQGLEFLIYFQGNSAPDKSGLPSDRFSAERTGGSVSTLTIQRTQQEDSAVYLCASSPERPIYTEAFFGQGTRLTVV.